Presented here are 18 T cell receptor beta chains from one specimen sequenced in a study of T-cell reconstitution after alpha-beta-depleted transplantation in children. During its preparation, the TCRbeta library received unique molecular identifiers. TCRdb analysed the PCR reads with MiXCR anew, one entry per CDR3 protein. The sample holds 300,000 or so distinct CDR3 sequences, approximately 9.8% seen once. The input for sequencing was PBMCs from the stem cell graft donor, taken from the stem cell graft. Every receptor here comes from a human donor who donated a stem cell graft to a child with SCID.

This chain joins TRBV18 and TRBJ1-3; D gene unclear. CDR3 length: 16 amino acids. Between the trimmed V and J ends, which lost 3 bases and 1 base, there was a span of 13 bases. Germline V gene lookup returns CDR1 KGHSH and CDR2 LQKENI. The CDR3 sequence: CASSPYSGRSGNTIYF. CDR3 nucleotide sequence: TGTGCCAGCTCACCTTATTCCGGCAGGTCTGGAAACACCATATATTTT.

This clonotype was counted a few times. The genes are TRBV5-1 and TRBJ1-1; D not resolved. The CDR3 sequence is 17 residues long. V was pared by 5 bases and J by 0 bases, with 20 bases between. Germline values: CDR1 SGHRS, CDR2 YFSETQ. CDR3 bases: TGCGCCAGCAGTCGAACTACAACGGGTCTTATGAACACTGAAGCTTTCTTT. Protein sequence: CASSRTTTGLMNTEAFF.

This clonotype was detected many times. The CDR3 loop reads CASSPLAGRSGELFF. The CDR3 DNA sequence: TGTGCCAGCAGTCCACTAGCGGGGAGATCCGGGGAGCTGTTTTTT. The chain has TRBV6-2 or TRBV6-3 and TRBJ2-2; 10 bases align to TRBD2. The trim removed 5 bases at V and 6 bases at J, leaving 6 bases unmatched. CDR1 and CDR2 (germline): MNHEY, SVGEGT. The CDR3 totals 15 residues.

This clonotype was found a few times. The chain joins TRBV29-1 to TRBJ2-3; D not certain. The CDR3 covers 14 residues. V was pared by 0 bases and J by 3 bases, with 10 bases between. Germline assignment: CDR1 SQVTM and CDR2 ANQGSEA. The CDR3 region is CSVEDLGMTDTQYF. The CDR3 nucleotides are TGCAGCGTTGAAGATCTAGGCATGACAGATACGCAGTATTTT.

This clonotype was picked up a small number of times. This rearrangement joins TRBV20-1 to TRBJ2-1; D might be TRBD1 (5 bases). The CDR3 is 16 residues long. Trimming took off 0 bases at V and 3 bases at J, with 15 bases between the two ends. Germline CDR1 DFQATT, CDR2 SNEGSKA (reference sequence). The CDR3 loop reads CSARDDAGPIYNEQFF. CDR3 DNA sequence: TGCAGTGCTAGAGATGACGCAGGGCCCATCTACAATGAGCAGTTCTTC.

The sample holds a few counts of this clonotype. The chain has TRBV10-3 and TRBJ2-7; 9 nucleotides match TRBD1. Germline assignment: CDR1 ENHRY and CDR2 SYGVKD. The CDR3 runs to 14 residues. J lost 5 bases, V lost 10 bases, and 12 bases had no gene match. CDR3 in DNA: TGTGCCACTCAGGTTACCGGGACAGGGAACGAGCAGTACTTC. Its protein is CATQVTGTGNEQYF.

This chain links TRBV7-8 with TRBJ1-2, with TRBD1 identical over 8 bases. Germline V gives CDR1 SGHVS, CDR2 FQNEAQ. This CDR3 has 17 residues. V lost 0 bases and J lost 3; bases outside the gene matches: 9. CDR3 residues: CASSLARTGIKDYGYTF. The DNA for the CDR3 is TGTGCCAGCAGCTTAGCCCGGACAGGGATTAAGGACTATGGCTACACCTTC.

The chain joins TRBV4-1 to TRBJ2-1; the D is unclear. Between the trimmed V and J ends, which lost 1 base and 9 bases, there was a span of 7 bases. Germline V CDR1 and CDR2: MGHRA, YSYEKL. The CDR3 has 12 residues. This CDR3 is CASSQGGSEQFF. CDR3 in DNA: TGCGCCAGCAGCCAAGGAGGCAGTGAGCAGTTCTTC.

The chain has TRBV25-1 and TRBJ2-5; D is possibly TRBD1 (6 bases). CDR3 length equals 14 residues. CDR1 is MGHDK, CDR2 SYGVNS, per germline. The V end lost 1 base, the J end lost 5 bases, and 11 bases lay between the germline ends. The CDR3 region is CASSEWGQSETQYF. Written as DNA, the CDR3 is TGTGCCAGCAGTGAATGGGGGCAGAGTGAGACCCAGTACTTC.

V usage is TRBV5-1 and J usage is TRBJ1-5, with D perhaps matching TRBD1 (6 bases). Germline values: CDR1 SGHRS, CDR2 YFSETQ. The CDR3 is 15 residues long. V gave up 2 bases and J gave up 8 bases, with 17 bases separating them. The DNA of the CDR3 is TGCGCCAGCAGCTTACACCCAGGGGCCCTAGAGCCCCAGCATTTT. Translation gives CASSLHPGALEPQHF.

There are many counts of this clonotype. The rearrangement joins TRBV11-2 to TRBJ2-3; the match to TRBD1 covers 8 bases. Looked up from germline, CDR1 is SGHAT and CDR2 is FQNNGV. Trimming removed 5 bases from V and 2 bases from J; junction bases left unmatched: 6. CDR3 length: 15 amino acids. DNA for the CDR3: TGTGCCAGCAGCCCGCGACAGGGGCTCACAGATACGCAGTATTTT. Its translation: CASSPRQGLTDTQYF.

In its sample, this clonotype was seen many times. A junction end diverges from the germline sequence, so it may reflect a read error. V is TRBV24-1 and J is TRBJ2-7, with no clear D. This CDR3 region has 15 residues. Germline assignment: CDR1 KGHDR and CDR2 SFDVKD. CDR3 DNA: TGTGCCACCAGGGATTTTCGGCCAGTTCTCTACGAGCAGTACTTC. Its translation is CATRDFRPVLYEQYF.

This clonotype was seen only a few times. The chain couples TRBV6-1 to TRBJ2-3, with D possibly TRBD2 on 5 matching bases. The germline CDR1 and CDR2 sequences are MNHNS and SASEGT. The CDR3 runs to 14 residues. Between the trimmed V and J ends, which lost 7 bases and 3 bases, there was a span of 14 bases. CDR3 DNA sequence: TGTGCCAGCACCATGTATCGGGGTACAGATACGCAGTATTTT. Translation: CASTMYRGTDTQYF.

This clonotype was seen a handful of times. CDR3 region: CASSLGAGTLNTEAFF. The CDR3 DNA reads as TGTGCCAGCAGCTTAGGGGCGGGGACTTTGAACACTGAAGCTTTCTTT. This chain joins TRBV7-6 and TRBJ1-1, with D possibly being TRBD1 (5 bases). The CDR3 sequence is 16 residues long. Germline lookup yields CDR1 SGHVS and CDR2 FNYEAQ. V lost 1 base to trimming and J lost 0 bases, with 12 bases between them.

A few counts support this clonotype. The chain employs TRBV11-2 and TRBJ1-3, with D perhaps matching TRBD1 (5 bases). Germline V CDR1 and CDR2: SGHAT, FQNNGV. The CDR3 is 18 residues long. V lost 5 bases and J lost 0, with 20 bases in between. The CDR3: CASSGQAGLGGSGNTIYF. The CDR3 nucleotides read TGTGCCAGCAGCGGGCAGGCAGGGTTGGGAGGCTCTGGAAACACCATATATTTT. Full variable domain (remainder filled in from reference TRBV11-2 and TRBJ1-3): EAGVAQSPRYKIIEKRQSVAFWCNPISGHATLYWYQQILGQGPKLLIQFQNNGVVDDSQLPKDRFSAERLKGVDSTLKIQPAKLEDSAVYLCASSGQAGLGGSGNTIYFGEGSWLTVV.

This clonotype was counted only a few times. The chain links TRBV5-1 to TRBJ1-1; a possible D gene is TRBD1 (5 bases). The CDR3 length is 14 residues. V lost 5 bases, J lost 5 bases, and 16 bases lay in between. The germline V gene encodes CDR1 SGHRS and CDR2 YFSETQ. CDR3 sequence: CASSEPGGWTEAFF. CDR3 nucleotide sequence: TGCGCCAGCAGTGAACCCGGGGGATGGACTGAAGCTTTCTTT. Looking up the rest from reference TRBV5-1 and TRBJ1-1 gives the full variable domain: KAGVTQTPRYLIKTRGQQVTLSCSPISGHRSVSWYQQTPGQGLQFLFEYFSETQRNKGNFPGRFSGRQFSNSRSEMNVSTLELGDSALYLCASSEPGGWTEAFFGQGTRLTVV.

This clonotype has a handful of counts. V and J are TRBV20-1 and TRBJ1-2; D ambiguous. CDR3 size: 11 residues. Trimming took off 1 base at V and 4 bases at J, with 4 bases between the two ends. Looked up from germline, CDR1 is DFQATT and CDR2 is SNEGSKA (reference sequence). The CDR3 loop is CSARGGYGYTF. The CDR3 nucleotides are TGCAGTGCTAGAGGGGGCTATGGCTACACCTTC.

The chain links TRBV7-9 to TRBJ1-1; possible D gene TRBD1, 5 bases. CDR3 length: 13 residues. V lost 5 bases to trimming and J lost 10 bases, with 17 bases between them. In germline, CDR1 is SEHNR, CDR2 FQNEAQ (reference sequence). CDR3 in amino acids: CASSPQGRDLAFF. In nucleotides, the CDR3 is TGTGCCAGCAGCCCCCAGGGAAGGGATTTAGCTTTCTTT.